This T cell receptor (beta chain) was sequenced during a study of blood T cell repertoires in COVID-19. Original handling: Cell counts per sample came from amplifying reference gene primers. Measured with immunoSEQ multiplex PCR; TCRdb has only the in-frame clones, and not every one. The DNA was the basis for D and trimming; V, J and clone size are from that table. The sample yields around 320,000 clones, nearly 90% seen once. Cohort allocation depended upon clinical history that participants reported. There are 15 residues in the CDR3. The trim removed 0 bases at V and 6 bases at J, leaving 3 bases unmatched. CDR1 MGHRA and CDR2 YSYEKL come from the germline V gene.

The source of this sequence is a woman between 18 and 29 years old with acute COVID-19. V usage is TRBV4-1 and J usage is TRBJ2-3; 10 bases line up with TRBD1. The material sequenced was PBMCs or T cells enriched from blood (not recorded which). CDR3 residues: CASSQEGQGLDTQYF. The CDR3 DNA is TGCGCCAGCAGCCAAGAGGGACAGGGGTTGGATACGCAGTATTTT.